A selection of T cell receptor beta chains follows, all from one sample in a study of CD8+CD57+ T cells in acquired aplastic anemia. TCRdb analysed the reads with MiXCR anew, one entry per CDR3 protein. The sample comprises approximately 190,000 distinct CDR3 sequences, 64% of which are singletons, and around 42% rests with the top ten. Sequenced input: sorted CD4+, CD8+, or CD8+CD57+ T cells (not recorded which) from PBMCs. The source of these receptors is a human donor with severe aplastic anemia or a healthy control (not recorded which). Both conserved end residues are part of each CDR3. Fields, in order: V gene, J gene, D gene, clone size, CDR3 protein, CDR3 DNA. D genes are given only for firm matches. Only part of the rows carry a size: once, few, many, or a class if the clone is expanded.

v_gene: TRBV7-2
j_gene: TRBJ1-1
d_gene: NA
abundance: NA
CDR3aa: CASSFGDGYTEAFF
CDR3nt: TGTGCCAGCAGCTTTGGGGACGGGTACACTGAAGCTTTCTTT

v_gene: TRBV2
j_gene: TRBJ1-2
d_gene: NA
abundance: NA
CDR3aa: CASAANYGYAF
CDR3nt: TGTGCCAGTGCGGCTAACTATGGCTACGCCTTC

v_gene: TRBV10-3
j_gene: TRBJ2-7
d_gene: NA
abundance: NA
CDR3aa: CASDSDLYEQYF
CDR3nt: TGTGCCAGCGACAGCGACCTCTACGAGCAGTACTTC

v_gene: TRBV7-2
j_gene: TRBJ1-5
d_gene: NA
abundance: once
CDR3aa: CASSLAFGGNQPQHF
CDR3nt: TGTGCCAGCAGCTTAGCTTTCGGGGGAAATCAGCCCCAGCATTTT

v_gene: TRBV24-1
j_gene: TRBJ1-1
d_gene: NA
abundance: many
CDR3aa: CATSDSGANTEAFF
CDR3nt: TGTGCCACCAGTGACTCGGGGGCGAACACTGAAGCTTTCTTT

v_gene: TRBV7-3
j_gene: TRBJ1-2
d_gene: TRBD1
abundance: NA
CDR3aa: CASSRTGTGVWGYTF
CDR3nt: TGTGCCAGCAGTCGAACCGGGACAGGGGTTTGGGGCTACACCTTC

v_gene: TRBV7-2
j_gene: TRBJ2-7
d_gene: NA
abundance: NA
CDR3aa: CASSRNTGISYEQYF
CDR3nt: TGTGCCAGCAGCCGGAACACAGGGATCTCCTACGAGCAGTACTTC

v_gene: TRBV7-3
j_gene: TRBJ1-1
d_gene: NA
abundance: NA
CDR3aa: CASGARMNTEAFF
CDR3nt: TGTGCCAGCGGGGCCAGGATGAACACTGAAGCTTTCTTT

v_gene: TRBV10-2
j_gene: TRBJ1-6
d_gene: NA
abundance: NA
CDR3aa: CASTTQGTGLPLHF
CDR3nt: TGCGCCAGCACCACACAGGGTACGGGACTACCCCTCCACTTT

v_gene: TRBV7-8
j_gene: TRBJ1-6
d_gene: NA
abundance: few
CDR3aa: CASSLAGGLADSPLHF
CDR3nt: TGTGCCAGCAGCTTAGCGGGGGGCCTGGCGGATTCACCCCTCCACTTT

v_gene: TRBV5-5
j_gene: TRBJ2-3
d_gene: TRBD1
abundance: many
CDR3aa: CASSQGQDTDTQYF
CDR3nt: TGTGCCAGCAGCCAGGGACAGGACACAGATACGCAGTATTTT

v_gene: TRBV20-1
j_gene: TRBJ2-7
d_gene: TRBD2
abundance: few
CDR3aa: CSARGTSGDSYEQYF
CDR3nt: TGCAGTGCTAGAGGTACTAGCGGGGACTCCTACGAGCAGTACTTC

v_gene: TRBV7-2
j_gene: TRBJ2-5
d_gene: NA
abundance: NA
CDR3aa: CASSLMAGDTQYF
CDR3nt: TGTGCCAGCAGCTTAATGGCCGGGGACACCCAGTACTTC

v_gene: TRBV19
j_gene: TRBJ1-5
d_gene: TRBD1
abundance: NA
CDR3aa: CASSTGTASNQPQHF
CDR3nt: TGTGCCAGTAGTACGGGGACAGCTAGCAATCAGCCCCAGCATTTT

v_gene: TRBV19
j_gene: TRBJ1-1
d_gene: NA
abundance: NA
CDR3aa: CASSIDPVGTEAFF
CDR3nt: TGTGCCAGTAGTATAGACCCGGTGGGCACTGAAGCTTTCTTT

v_gene: TRBV6-1
j_gene: TRBJ2-5
d_gene: NA
abundance: once
CDR3aa: CASSEAGLEETQYF
CDR3nt: TGTGCCAGCAGTGAAGCCGGTTTAGAAGAGACCCAGTACTTC

v_gene: TRBV2
j_gene: TRBJ1-1
d_gene: NA
abundance: NA
CDR3aa: CASSSRTRSGTEAFF
CDR3nt: TGTGCCAGCAGTTCGCGGACACGGTCGGGCACTGAAGCTTTCTTT

v_gene: TRBV25-1
j_gene: TRBJ2-7
d_gene: NA
abundance: NA
CDR3aa: CASSDPRLASYEQYF
CDR3nt: TGTGCCAGCAGTGACCCCCGGCTAGCCTCCTACGAGCAGTACTTC

v_gene: TRBV24-1
j_gene: TRBJ2-3
d_gene: NA
abundance: NA
CDR3aa: CATSDLRDDTDTLYF
CDR3nt: TGTGCCACCAGTGATTTGCGGGACGACACAGATACGCTGTATTTT

v_gene: TRBV6-4
j_gene: TRBJ2-3
d_gene: NA
abundance: many
CDR3aa: CASSEQGTDTQYF
CDR3nt: TGTGCCAGCAGTGAACAGGGCACAGATACGCAGTATTTT

v_gene: TRBV12-3/TRBV12-4
j_gene: TRBJ1-1
d_gene: NA
abundance: once
CDR3aa: CASSITLAGGDTEAFF
CDR3nt: TGTGCCAGCAGCATTACTCTAGCGGGGGGGGACACTGAAGCTTTCTTT

v_gene: TRBV5-6
j_gene: TRBJ2-7
d_gene: TRBD2
abundance: NA
CDR3aa: CASSSYSGDPTYEQYF
CDR3nt: TGTGCCAGCAGCTCCTATAGCGGGGACCCCACCTACGAGCAGTACTTC

v_gene: TRBV24-1
j_gene: TRBJ2-1
d_gene: NA
abundance: NA
CDR3aa: CAISDYSGRQFF
CDR3nt: TGTGCCATCAGTGATTATAGCGGTAGGCAGTTCTTC

v_gene: TRBV20-1
j_gene: TRBJ2-5
d_gene: NA
abundance: few
CDR3aa: CSARGGETQYF
CDR3nt: TGCAGTGCTAGAGGCGGAGAGACCCAGTACTTC

v_gene: TRBV5-1
j_gene: TRBJ2-7
d_gene: NA
abundance: NA
CDR3aa: CASRLDSSYEQYF
CDR3nt: TGCGCCAGCAGATTGGACAGCTCCTACGAGCAGTACTTC

v_gene: TRBV24-1
j_gene: TRBJ2-1
d_gene: TRBD2
abundance: NA
CDR3aa: CATSDRTSTDEQFF
CDR3nt: TGTGCCACCAGTGATCGGACTAGTACTGATGAGCAGTTCTTC

v_gene: TRBV20-1
j_gene: TRBJ2-1
d_gene: NA
abundance: NA
CDR3aa: CSASSPSPSNEQFF
CDR3nt: TGCAGTGCCAGCAGCCCCTCCCCCTCCAATGAGCAGTTCTTC

v_gene: TRBV25-1
j_gene: TRBJ2-7
d_gene: NA
abundance: NA
CDR3aa: CASSDKKTYEQYF
CDR3nt: TGTGCCAGCAGTGATAAGAAAACCTACGAGCAGTACTTC

v_gene: TRBV7-8
j_gene: TRBJ1-6
d_gene: TRBD1
abundance: few
CDR3aa: CASSLGQPNSPLHF
CDR3nt: TGTGCCAGCAGCTTGGGACAGCCGAATTCACCCCTCCACTTT

v_gene: TRBV29-1
j_gene: TRBJ2-7
d_gene: NA
abundance: many
CDR3aa: CSATGTYEQYF
CDR3nt: TGCAGCGCAACAGGGACCTACGAGCAGTACTTC

v_gene: TRBV24-1
j_gene: TRBJ1-5
d_gene: TRBD1
abundance: NA
CDR3aa: CATSSTGDSNQPQHF
CDR3nt: TGTGCCACCAGTTCGACAGGGGATAGTAATCAGCCCCAGCATTTT

v_gene: TRBV20-1
j_gene: TRBJ2-3
d_gene: NA
abundance: NA
CDR3aa: CSARDHGRGFVDTQYF
CDR3nt: TGCAGTGCTAGAGACCACGGACGGGGGTTCGTAGATACGCAGTATTTT

v_gene: TRBV4-1
j_gene: TRBJ1-5
d_gene: NA
abundance: NA
CDR3aa: CASSQDSYERTYSNQPQHF
CDR3nt: TGCGCCAGCAGCCAAGATAGTTATGAAAGGACCTATAGCAATCAGCCCCAGCATTTT

v_gene: TRBV29-1
j_gene: TRBJ2-1
d_gene: NA
abundance: NA
CDR3aa: CSVEVPLRALAIGEQFF
CDR3nt: TGCAGCGTTGAAGTGCCCCTTAGGGCCCTTGCAATCGGCGAGCAGTTCTTC

v_gene: TRBV4-1
j_gene: TRBJ2-7
d_gene: NA
abundance: many
CDR3aa: CASSQAFDSTYEQYF
CDR3nt: TGCGCCAGCAGCCAAGCGTTCGACAGCACCTACGAGCAGTACTTC

v_gene: TRBV10-1
j_gene: TRBJ2-1
d_gene: NA
abundance: NA
CDR3aa: CATSRGVYNEQFF
CDR3nt: TGCGCTACCTCGAGGGGGGTCTACAATGAGCAGTTCTTC

v_gene: TRBV5-4
j_gene: TRBJ2-3
d_gene: NA
abundance: NA
CDR3aa: CASSPWGGTDTQYF
CDR3nt: TGTGCCAGCAGCCCCTGGGGCGGCACAGATACGCAGTATTTT